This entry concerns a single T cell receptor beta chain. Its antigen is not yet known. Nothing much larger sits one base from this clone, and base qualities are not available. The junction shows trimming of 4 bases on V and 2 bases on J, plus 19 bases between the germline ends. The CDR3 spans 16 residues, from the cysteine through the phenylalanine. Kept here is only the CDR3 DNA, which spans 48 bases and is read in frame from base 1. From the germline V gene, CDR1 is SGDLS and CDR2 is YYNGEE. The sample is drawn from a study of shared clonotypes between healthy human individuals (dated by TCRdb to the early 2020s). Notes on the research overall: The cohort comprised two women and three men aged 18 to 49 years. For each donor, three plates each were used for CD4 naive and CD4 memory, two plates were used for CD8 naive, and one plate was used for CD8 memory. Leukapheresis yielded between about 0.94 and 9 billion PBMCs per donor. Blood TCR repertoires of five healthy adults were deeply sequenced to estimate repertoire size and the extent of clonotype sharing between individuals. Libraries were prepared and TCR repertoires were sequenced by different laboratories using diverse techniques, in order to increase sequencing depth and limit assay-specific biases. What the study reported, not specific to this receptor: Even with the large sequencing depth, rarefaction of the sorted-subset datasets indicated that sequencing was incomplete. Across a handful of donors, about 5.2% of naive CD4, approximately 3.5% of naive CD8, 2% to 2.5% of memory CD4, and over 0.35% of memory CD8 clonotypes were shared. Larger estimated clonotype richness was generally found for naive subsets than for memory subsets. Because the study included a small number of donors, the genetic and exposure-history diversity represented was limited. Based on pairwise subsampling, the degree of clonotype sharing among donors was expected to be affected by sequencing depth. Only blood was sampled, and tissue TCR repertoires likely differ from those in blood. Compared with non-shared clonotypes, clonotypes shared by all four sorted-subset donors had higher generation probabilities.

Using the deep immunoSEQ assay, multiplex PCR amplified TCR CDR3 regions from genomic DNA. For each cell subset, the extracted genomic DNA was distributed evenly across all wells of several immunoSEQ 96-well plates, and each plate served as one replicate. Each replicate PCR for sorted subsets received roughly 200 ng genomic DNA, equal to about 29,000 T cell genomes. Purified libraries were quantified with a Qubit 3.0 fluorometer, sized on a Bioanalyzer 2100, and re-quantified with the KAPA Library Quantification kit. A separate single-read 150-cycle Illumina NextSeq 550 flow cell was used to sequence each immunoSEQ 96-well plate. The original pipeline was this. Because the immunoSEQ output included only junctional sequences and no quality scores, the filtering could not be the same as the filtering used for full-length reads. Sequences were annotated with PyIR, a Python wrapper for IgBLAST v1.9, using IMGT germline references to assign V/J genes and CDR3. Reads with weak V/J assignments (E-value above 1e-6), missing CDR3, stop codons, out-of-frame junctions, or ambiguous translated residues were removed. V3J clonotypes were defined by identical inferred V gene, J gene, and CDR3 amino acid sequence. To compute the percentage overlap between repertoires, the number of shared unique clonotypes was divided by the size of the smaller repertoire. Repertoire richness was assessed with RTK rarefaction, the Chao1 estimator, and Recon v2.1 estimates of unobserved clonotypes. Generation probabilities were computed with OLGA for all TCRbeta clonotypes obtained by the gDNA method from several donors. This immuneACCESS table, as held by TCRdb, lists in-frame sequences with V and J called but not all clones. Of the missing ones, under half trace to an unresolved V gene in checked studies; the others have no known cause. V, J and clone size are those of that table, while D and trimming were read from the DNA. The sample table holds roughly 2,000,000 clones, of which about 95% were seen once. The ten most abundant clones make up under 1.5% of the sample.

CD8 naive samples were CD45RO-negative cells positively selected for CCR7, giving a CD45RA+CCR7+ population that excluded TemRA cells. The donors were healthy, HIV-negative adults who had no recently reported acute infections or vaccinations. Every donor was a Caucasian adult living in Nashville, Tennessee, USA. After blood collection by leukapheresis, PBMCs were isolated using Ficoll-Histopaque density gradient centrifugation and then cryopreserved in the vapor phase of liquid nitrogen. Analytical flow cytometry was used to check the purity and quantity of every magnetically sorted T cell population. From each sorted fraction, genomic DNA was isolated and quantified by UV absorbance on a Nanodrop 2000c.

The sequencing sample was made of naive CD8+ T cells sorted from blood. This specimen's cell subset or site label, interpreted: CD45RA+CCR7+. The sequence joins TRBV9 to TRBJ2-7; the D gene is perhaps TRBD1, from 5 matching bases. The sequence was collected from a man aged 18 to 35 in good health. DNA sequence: TGTGCCAGCAGCCCCCCCTACTCGTCAGGGACCTACGAGCAGTACTTC. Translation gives CASSPPYSSGTYEQYF.